This TCR beta chain derives from a study of high-grade serous ovarian cancer treatment subgroups. Study details: Samples averaged roughly 15,000 reads and roughly 7,700 unique TCR beta rearrangements. Study findings and constraints: Higher neoantigen levels went with greater TCR clonal relatedness. Same-patient tumor repertoires overlapped at about 0.095 to 0.79; different patients barely overlapped. Spatial context was lost because tumors were sequenced in bulk.

Profiled with immunoSEQ multiplex PCR; TCRdb holds only in-frame clones, not every one. The sample holds around 760 clones, under 85% seen once. Comment on this clone: Its antigen is undetermined.

V dropped 4 bases and J dropped 4; count of bases not matched to a gene: 9. CDR1 is MDHEN and CDR2 is SYDVKM in the germline V gene. CDR3 length: 15 amino acids. Tumor tissue was taken before any definitive surgery or chemotherapy was given. The J gene is TRBJ2-7, the V gene TRBV28; 8 bases fit TRBD1. This clonotype was sampled from a human donor with high-grade serous ovarian cancer. Sequencing was carried out using tumor tissue. CDR3 amino acids: CASSSVRQGWYEQYF. CDR3 bases: TGTGCCAGCAGTTCCGTACGACAGGGGTGGTACGAGCAGTACTTC.